The 10 T cell receptor beta chains presented below share a single source sample, sequenced in a study of control samples from healthy donors and cancer patients. Assay: immunoSEQ multiplex PCR; the TCRdb copy retains only in-frame clones and omits some. The data show 25,000 to 35,000 clones, about 87% seen once. The sequencing input was PBMCs. Receptors were obtained from a woman between 40 and 55 years old with lung cancer.

This clone was seen a few times. The chain recombines TRBV11-1 with TRBJ1-1; tentative D call: TRBD1 (5 bases). This CDR3 has 14 amino acids. Germline loops: CDR1 SGHAT, CDR2 FQDESV (reference sequence). V was cut by 0 bases and J by 0 bases, with 5 bases left in between. CDR3 DNA sequence: TGTGCCAGCAGCTTAGCCAGGGTGAACACTGAAGCTTTCTTT. This translates into CASSLARVNTEAFF.

The rearrangement links TRBV2 to TRBJ1-2; D is undetermined. CDR1 SNHLY and CDR2 FYNNEI come from the germline V gene. This CDR3 is built from 12 residues. Trimming left V 5 bases short and J 6 bases short, with 10 bases between. Written as DNA, the CDR3 is TGTGCCAGCAGTATACCACCCAATGGCTACACCTTC. Amino acids: CASSIPPNGYTF.

This chain connects TRBV4-1 to TRBJ1-6, with unresolved D. CDR1 and CDR2 (germline): MGHRA, YSYEKL. The CDR3 runs to 15 residues. V gave up 4 bases and J gave up 8 bases, with 15 bases separating them. CDR3 in DNA: TGCGCCAGCAGCCTTTACACTCGGAGTGATTCACCCCTCCACTTT. Translating gives CASSLYTRSDSPLHF.

This chain uses TRBV9 with TRBJ1-2; weak D call: TRBD1 (5 bases). Germline CDR1 SGDLS, CDR2 YYNGEE. This CDR3 comprises 18 residues. The V end lost 0 bases, the J end lost 5 bases, and 23 bases lay between the germline ends. CDR3 amino acids: CASSVDPYYGRDVYGYTF. As DNA, the CDR3 is TGTGCCAGCAGCGTAGACCCCTACTACGGGAGGGACGTTTATGGCTACACCTTC.

The chain has TRBV5-1 and TRBJ1-3, with TRBD1 identical over 9 bases. J gave up 1 base and V 4 bases, and 3 bases lay outside the gene matches. Per germline, CDR1 SGHRS and CDR2 YFSETQ. This CDR3 contains 15 residues. The CDR3 region is CASSKDRGSGNTIYF. DNA of the CDR3: TGCGCCAGCAGCAAGGACAGGGGTTCTGGAAACACCATATATTTT. The variable domain in full, with the rest retrieved from reference TRBV5-1 and TRBJ1-3, is KAGVTQTPRYLIKTRGQQVTLSCSPISGHRSVSWYQQTPGQGLQFLFEYFSETQRNKGNFPGRFSGRQFSNSRSEMNVSTLELGDSALYLCASSKDRGSGNTIYFGEGSWLTVV.

The chain joins TRBV11-3 to TRBJ2-3; weak D call: TRBD2 (5 bases). Germline V lookup: CDR1 SGHNT, CDR2 YENEEA. V was pared by 5 bases and J by 2 bases, with 11 bases between. The CDR3 has 14 amino acids. The CDR3 reads CASSEEVPTDTQYF. Here the CDR3 DNA reads TGTGCCAGCAGCGAGGAGGTTCCCACAGATACGCAGTATTTT.

This chain links TRBV25-1 with TRBJ2-2, with D maybe TRBD2 (6 bases). This CDR3 region has 17 residues. CDR1 and CDR2 (germline): MGHDK, SYGVNS. Trimming took off 3 bases at V and 8 bases at J, with 22 bases between the two ends. This chain's CDR3 is CASSDPSLGGPRGELFF. The DNA for the CDR3 is TGTGCCAGCAGTGACCCATCGTTAGGAGGGCCCAGGGGGGAGCTGTTTTTT.

The chain recombines TRBV2 with TRBJ1-1; TRBD1 matches 8 bases. J lost 6 bases, V lost 6 bases, and 12 bases had no gene match. In germline, CDR1 is SNHLY, CDR2 FYNNEI. CDR3 length equals 15 residues. The CDR3 DNA reads as TGTGCCAGCAGGGCCGGGACACAGGGGGTGGCTGAAGCTTTCTTT. Translation gives CASRAGTQGVAEAFF.

The rearrangement joins TRBV19 to TRBJ1-1, with D perhaps matching TRBD1 (6 bases). CDR3 length: 16 residues. Trimming cost V 6 bases and J 5 bases, with 22 bases left between them. Germline V gene sequence: CDR1 LNHDA, CDR2 SQIVND (reference sequence). The DNA of the CDR3 is TGTGCCAGTAGCCCTAGCAACAGGGAAAGAGGAACTGAAGCTTTCTTT. Encoded protein: CASSPSNRERGTEAFF.

This clone was picked up one time. The gene calls are TRBV10-3 and TRBJ1-2; maybe TRBD1 (5 bases). Germline V lookup: CDR1 ENHRY, CDR2 SYGVKD. V was pared by 2 bases and J by 0 bases, with 10 bases between. The CDR3 consists of 15 residues. The CDR3 nucleotides are TGTGCCATCAGTGAGGGTAGACAGACTAACTATGGCTACACCTTC. Translated, it gives CAISEGRQTNYGYTF.